The 26 T cell receptor beta chains reported below all come from one sample, sequenced in a study of CD8 T cells in ankylosing spondylitis. TCRdb reprocessed the 5' RACE reads with MiXCR, giving one entry per CDR3 protein. The sample comprises 180,000 or so distinct CDR3 sequences, more than 9% of which are singletons, and around 29% rests with the top ten. The specimen sequenced was blood, either unsorted or a sorted T cell fraction (not recorded which). The source of these receptors is a male donor with ankylosing spondylitis or in good health (not recorded which).

This clonotype was seen many times. This sequence joins TRBV7-9 and TRBJ2-7, with a tentative D call TRBD2 (7 bases). Germline CDR1 SEHNR, CDR2 FQNEAQ (reference sequence). V was shortened by 5 bases and J by 5 bases, with 19 bases between the two germline ends. This CDR3 has 15 amino acids. The CDR3 region has the DNA TGTGCCAGCAGCCAAGGGGGGGAGGGCCCCAACGAGCAGTACTTC. The encoded protein is CASSQGGEGPNEQYF.

For this clonotype: This may be a read error: a much more frequent sequence differs by one nucleotide. The CDR3 is CCAREGPAANQPQHF. The DNA for the CDR3 is TGCTGTGCTAGAGAGGGGCCGGCAGCTAATCAGCCCCAGCATTTT. The V gene is TRBV20-1, the J gene TRBJ1-5; D is perhaps TRBD1 (5 bases). The CDR3 length is 15 residues. Per the germline V gene, CDR1 is DFQATT and CDR2 is SNEGSKA (reference sequence).

This clonotype was seen at least ten times. This chain joins TRBV9 and TRBJ2-3, with 9 nucleotides matching TRBD2. The CDR3 contains 20 residues. V was pared by 0 bases and J by 2 bases, with 16 bases of the junction left unmatched. Germline-derived CDR1 and CDR2 are SGDLS and YYNGEE. CDR3 residues: CASSVAPFSGTSRATDTQYF. The CDR3 DNA follows: TGTGCCAGCAGCGTAGCTCCGTTCTCCGGGACTAGCAGGGCCACAGATACGCAGTATTTT.

This clonotype came up a few times. V usage is TRBV30 and J usage is TRBJ2-1; D may be TRBD1 (7 bases). Trimming took off 7 bases at V and 7 bases at J, with 20 bases between the two ends. The CDR3 length is 14 residues. Germline-derived CDR1 and CDR2 are GTSNPN and SVGIG (reference sequence). The CDR3 protein is CALPRTGGENEQFF. The CDR3 bases are TGTGCCTTACCTCGGACAGGAGGGGAGAATGAGCAGTTCTTC. The entire variable domain, with the rest obtained from reference TRBV30 and TRBJ2-1, is as follows: SQTIHQWPATLVQPVGSPLSLECTVEGTSNPNLYWYRQAAGRGLQLLFYSVGIGQISSEVPQNLSASRPQDRQFILSSKKLLLSDSGFYLCALPRTGGENEQFFGPGTRLTVL.

This clonotype was recorded at least ten times. Lacking the conserved final phenylalanine or tryptophan, this CDR3 likely reflects a read error. No DNA is shown, since the ends of the CDR3 on it are uncertain; the CDR3 is the one TCRdb lists. CDR3: CATLDRGP. V is TRBV24-1 and J is TRBJ1-1; the DNA was not compared with TRBD1, the D call given in the table. The CDR3 numbers 8 amino acids, ends counted. The germline gives CDR1 KGHDR, CDR2 SFDVKD.

V usage is TRBV7-8 and J usage is TRBJ1-2; D may be TRBD1 (5 bases). Trimming cost V 2 bases and J 8 bases, with 9 bases left between them. Germline assignment: CDR1 SGHVS and CDR2 FQNEAQ. This CDR3 comprises 12 residues. The CDR3 DNA reads TGTGCCAGCAGCTTACGGGACGTAGGCTACACCTTC. Translating gives CASSLRDVGYTF.

This clonotype was detected a few times. In nucleotides, the CDR3 is TGTGCCAGCAGCCCAGTAGGCGGTTTTAACACCGGGGAGCTGTTTTTT. Its translation: CASSPVGGFNTGELFF. The chain employs TRBV7-2 and TRBJ2-2; the D is unclear. The V end was cut by 5 bases, the J end by 2 bases, with 15 bases between. CDR1 is SGHTA, CDR2 FQGNSA, per germline. The CDR3 spans 16 residues.

This clonotype came up many times. The chain couples TRBV5-6 to TRBJ2-7; TRBD2 matches 7 bases. Germline lookup yields CDR1 SGHDT and CDR2 YYEEEE. V lost 3 bases and J lost 2; bases outside the gene matches: 11. CDR3 length: 16 residues. CDR3: CASSSESGIYTYEQYF. The DNA of the CDR3 is TGTGCCAGCAGCTCCGAAAGCGGGATCTATACCTACGAGCAGTACTTC.

This clonotype was detected many times. The gene calls are TRBV29-1 and TRBJ2-1, with 10 bases matching TRBD2. The ends lost 6 bases at V and 3 bases at J; junction bases unmatched: 14. CDR3 length: 17 amino acids. From germline, CDR1 is SQVTM and CDR2 ANQGSEA. The CDR3 reads CSVVGLAGVKGYNEQFF. CDR3 nucleotides: TGCAGCGTCGTTGGGCTAGCGGGAGTTAAAGGCTACAATGAGCAGTTCTTC.

This clonotype was counted many times. V gene TRBV4-1 combines with J gene TRBJ1-6; D uncertain. Germline-derived CDR1 and CDR2 are MGHRA and YSYEKL. The CDR3 extends over 15 amino acids. V lost 1 base to trimming and J lost 8 bases, with 12 bases between them. Written as DNA, the CDR3 is TGCGCCAGCAGCCAAGTCCCGGACTCGGATTCACCCCTCCACTTT. This sequence encodes CASSQVPDSDSPLHF.

The chain joins TRBV11-2 to TRBJ1-2, with 10 nucleotides matching TRBD1. The CDR3 has 18 amino acids. Germline V lookup: CDR1 SGHAT, CDR2 FQNNGV. V lost 5 bases to trimming and J lost 3 bases; unmatched junction nucleotides: 15. In DNA, the CDR3 is TGTGCCAGCAGCGAGCCCCGACAGGGGGCAGGGAGGTACTATGGCTACACCTTC. Its protein product is CASSEPRQGAGRYYGYTF.

This clonotype appeared a few times. The V and J genes are TRBV20-1 and TRBJ2-5; 10 bases align to TRBD2. J lost 0 bases, V lost 5 bases, and 15 bases had no gene match. Germline CDR1 is DFQATT and CDR2 is SNEGSKA (reference sequence). The CDR3 totals 18 residues. CDR3 nucleotides: TGCAGTGCTGCTAACCCAATTCCGGGACTAGCGTACCAAGAGACCCAGTACTTC. Translating gives CSAANPIPGLAYQETQYF.

The CDR3 nucleotides read TGTGCCAGCAGCCGCCCCCGGGAGAAAGCTTTCTTT. Translating it yields CASSRPREKAFF. This chain links TRBV7-9 with TRBJ1-1; D unclear. Trimming removed 5 bases at V and 9 bases at J, with 13 bases between. The CDR3 is made up of 12 amino acids. Germline V CDR1 and CDR2: SEHNR, FQNEAQ (reference sequence).

This clonotype occurred many times. The chain combines TRBV12-3 or TRBV12-4 with TRBJ1-1; D is uncertain. The CDR3 has 14 amino acids. V was cut by 5 bases and J by 4 bases, with 14 bases left in between. The CDR3 loop is CASSPMSQITEAFF. The CDR3 DNA sequence: TGTGCCAGCAGTCCTATGAGTCAGATCACTGAAGCTTTCTTT.

This clonotype showed up many times. The chain links TRBV5-1 to TRBJ2-2, with D perhaps matching TRBD1 (5 bases). Germline assignment: CDR1 SGHRS and CDR2 YFSETQ. Between the trimmed V and J ends, which lost 2 bases and 7 bases, there was a span of 15 bases. The CDR3 sequence is 15 residues long. CDR3 in amino acids: CASSFGHLQIGELFF. The CDR3 coding sequence is TGCGCCAGCAGCTTCGGACACCTGCAGATCGGGGAGCTGTTTTTT.

This clonotype was seen many times. The J gene is TRBJ2-1, the V gene TRBV29-1; TRBD1 agrees at 11 bases. Germline CDR1 and CDR2: SQVTM and ANQGSEA. The junction had 13 bases not matched to a gene; V was cut back by 0 bases and J by 3 bases. The CDR3 length is 19 residues. This CDR3 reads CSVEDRGTLGTGGYNEQFF. CDR3 sequence (DNA): TGCAGCGTTGAAGATCGAGGGACCCTAGGGACAGGGGGCTACAATGAGCAGTTCTTC.

This clonotype was seen repeatedly, ten times or more. The gene calls are TRBV7-2 and TRBJ2-7; D is perhaps TRBD2 (6 bases). Germline V lookup: CDR1 SGHTA, CDR2 FQGNSA. The CDR3 loop spans 13 amino acids. Trimming left V 5 bases short and J 2 bases short, with 10 bases between. The DNA of the CDR3 is TGTGCCAGCAGCCAGGGCGGGGCCTACGAGCAGTACTTC. It yields the protein CASSQGGAYEQYF.

The chain carries TRBV12-3 or TRBV12-4 and TRBJ2-7; 12 bases agree with TRBD2. Losses at the gene ends were 6 bases for V and 5 bases for J; bases not matched to a gene: 14. CDR3 length: 17 amino acids. This chain's CDR3 is CASSRLAGALGDNEQYF. In DNA form, the CDR3 reads TGTGCCAGCAGCCGACTAGCGGGAGCCCTCGGAGACAACGAGCAGTACTTC.

This chain uses TRBV6-1 with TRBJ1-2; a possible D gene is TRBD1 (5 bases). The CDR3 runs 15 residues. The V gene's germline CDR1 is MNHNS and CDR2 SASEGT. V was pared by 0 bases and J by 7 bases, with 15 bases between. CDR3 residues: CASSEAAGGRGGYTF. CDR3 sequence (DNA): TGTGCCAGCAGTGAAGCGGCGGGGGGGAGGGGTGGCTACACCTTC.

This clonotype has only a few counts. J is TRBJ2-2 and V is TRBV6-4, with TRBD2 as a possible D gene (5 bases). Trimming stripped 5 bases from V and 2 bases from J, with 9 bases between. The germline V gene encodes CDR1 MRHNA and CDR2 SNTAGT. The CDR3 runs 14 residues. The DNA for the CDR3 is TGTGCCAGCAGTCTGGAGGCAAACACCGGGGAGCTGTTTTTT. It specifies CASSLEANTGELFF.

Ten or more counts support this clonotype. V gene TRBV7-8 combines with J gene TRBJ2-1; 7 bases agree with TRBD1. V gave up 0 bases and J gave up 10 bases; unmatched junction bases: 12. Germline loops: CDR1 SGHVS, CDR2 FQNEAQ. The CDR3 runs 16 residues. The CDR3 nucleotides are TGTGCCAGCAGCTTAGCGGCCGGGACAGCCCGATTAGAGCAGTTCTTC. It codes for CASSLAAGTARLEQFF.

This clonotype was observed many times. The chain links TRBV27 to TRBJ1-1, with D unresolved. CDR3 length: 15 amino acids. CDR1 and CDR2 from the germline V gene are MNHEY and SMNVEV (reference sequence). The V gene lost 0 bases and the J gene lost 0 bases, with 8 bases spanning the gap. This chain's CDR3 is CASSLSPGMNTEAFF. The CDR3 region has the DNA TGTGCCAGCAGTTTATCTCCGGGTATGAACACTGAAGCTTTCTTT.

In its sample, this clonotype was seen many times. This chain joins TRBV28 and TRBJ1-2; D is unresolved. The CDR3 length is 12 residues. Trimming removed 8 bases at V and 8 bases at J, with 15 bases between. CDR1 MDHEN and CDR2 SYDVKM come from the germline V gene. CDR3 sequence (DNA): TGTGCCAGCGGACTTGCGAACGAGGGCTACACCTTC. Translating gives CASGLANEGYTF.

This clonotype was seen a handful of times. A much bigger clone sits one base away, suggesting this may be a read error. V and J are TRBV5-1 and TRBJ2-3; 10 bases are shared with TRBD2. Germline loops: CDR1 SGHRS, CDR2 YFSETQ. The CDR3 totals 15 residues. CDR3 sequence: CVSSFSGGTTDTQYF. The CDR3 DNA is TGCGTCAGCAGCTTTAGCGGGGGGACTACAGATACGCAGTATTTT.

V and J are TRBV12-3 or TRBV12-4 and TRBJ2-7, with 7 bases aligning to TRBD2. The CDR3 runs 15 residues. V shed 7 bases, J shed 2 bases, and the junction held 11 bases outside the gene matches. The CDR3 bases are TGTGCCAGCATGAGGTCCGGGGGGTTAGCCTACGAGCAGTACTTC. It is translated as CASMRSGGLAYEQYF.

This CDR3 is CASSPDRVGDQPQHF. CDR3 in DNA: TGCGCCAGCAGCCCGGACAGGGTCGGCGATCAGCCCCAGCATTTT. The V gene is TRBV4-1, the J gene TRBJ1-5, with 8 bases lining up with TRBD1. The trim removed 4 bases at V and 5 bases at J, leaving 7 bases unmatched. Looked up from germline, CDR1 is MGHRA and CDR2 is YSYEKL. The CDR3 spans 15 residues.